This T cell receptor (beta chain) came from a study of T cell clusters in autoimmune cytopenias. Study observations and caveats: A dominant lymphoma-associated repertoire apparently masked the cluster-lack signature in secondary cytopenia versus chronic lymphocytic leukemia. TRB repertoire shifts in secondary cytopenia and chronic lymphocytic leukemia mostly reflected lymphoma, not autoimmunity.

CDR1 MGHDK and CDR2 SYGVNS come from the germline V gene. The CDR3 is made up of 16 amino acids. In the case of this clonotype: The antigen is not known.

TRB amplification used approximately 250 ng of peripheral blood genomic DNA. Multiplex touch-down PCR amplified TRB using TRB-A and TRB-B pools in one tube. TCRdb re-analyzed the multiplex PCR reads; it lists each CDR3 protein once, without DNA. The sample has approximately 8,000 distinct CDR3 sequences. The same data also went into a second study, on T cell repertoires in aging, cancer and after chemotherapy. That study reports: Immunological memory after chemotherapy cannot be judged from the repertoire data.

The sample comprised peripheral blood. This clonotype was obtained from a human donor with an autoimmune cytopenia or autoimmune hepatitis (not recorded which). The chain combines TRBV25-1 with TRBJ1-4; the TCRdb call, TRBD1, lacks DNA for checking. CDR3 in amino acids: CASSDSGQGYGEKLFF.